The 3 T cell receptor beta chains reported below all come from one sample, sequenced in a study of T cell responses to AZD1222 COVID-19 vaccine. The table came from immunoSEQ multiplex PCR; TCRdb's copy has only in-frame clones and leaves some out. Among some 130,000 clones listed, roughly 92% were seen once. This sample comprised peripheral blood, obtained 28 days after the second AZD1222 dose. All receptors derive from an adult who received the AZD1222 COVID-19 vaccine.

In this sample, this clone turned up once. CDR3 nucleotides: TGTGCCAGTCAGGACAGGTCTTACAATGAGCAGTTCTTC. Protein sequence: CASQDRSYNEQFF. The chain employs TRBV19 and TRBJ2-1, with TRBD1 matching over 7 bases. This CDR3 region has 13 residues. The germline CDR1 and CDR2 sequences are LNHDA and SQIVND (reference sequence). The V and J ends lost 8 bases and 4 bases, in that order; junction bases with no gene match: 5.

As regards this clone: At one end, the junction sequence differs from germline, possibly due to a read error. The rearrangement joins TRBV5-3 to TRBJ1-2; TRBD1 agrees at 7 bases. TRBV5-3 is classed as an ORF, of uncertain function. This CDR3 has 16 residues. The DNA of the CDR3 is TGTGTCAGAAGCCCAGGGGGACGAGCGTACTACTATGGCTACACCTTC. The encoded protein is CVRSPGGRAYYYGYTF.

The chain has TRBV3-1 (or the pseudogene TRBV3-2) and TRBJ1-2, with 10 bases fitting TRBD1. Germline-derived CDR1 and CDR2 are LGHDT and YNNKEL (reference sequence). Trimming at V came to 4 bases and at J to 7 bases, leaving 6 bases not matched to a gene. The CDR3 extends over 14 amino acids. CDR3 bases: TGTGCCAGCAGCCCCACCGACAGGGGGCCTGGCTACACCTTC. Its protein product is CASSPTDRGPGYTF.